These 3 T cell receptor beta chains share one sample of origin, sequenced in a study of blood T cells in healthy people across ages. Primers used in a second PCR of about 7 to 12 cycles were a sample-barcoded 5' primer and a J-beta primer mix. TCRdb re-analysed the 5' RACE reads in MiXCR, keeping a single row per CDR3 protein. The sample shows roughly 2 million distinct CDR3 sequences, around 50% of them seen only once. The source material was blood. These receptors came from a woman aged 40 to 49 in good health.

The rearrangement links TRBV25-1 to TRBJ2-7, with D unresolved. CDR1 and CDR2 from the germline V gene are MGHDK and SYGVNS. This CDR3 contains 13 residues. Deletions cut 6 bases from V and 7 bases from J, with 16 bases between. The CDR3 spells CASSRALSGEQYF. The CDR3 bases are TGTGCCAGCAGCCGGGCCCTCTCGGGTGAGCAGTACTTC.

The genes are TRBV4-2 and TRBJ2-3, with 8 bases matching TRBD2. There are 15 residues in the CDR3. V lost 1 base to trimming and J lost 2 bases; unmatched junction nucleotides: 2. CDR1 LGHNA and CDR2 YNFKEQ come from the germline V gene. This CDR3 is CASSQAAGDTDTQYF. The CDR3 DNA follows: TGTGCCAGCAGCCAAGCAGCGGGGGACACAGATACGCAGTATTTT.

This sequence joins TRBV29-1 and TRBJ2-7; 11 positions agree with TRBD1. This CDR3 is built from 14 residues. Looked up from germline, CDR1 is SQVTM and CDR2 is ANQGSEA. The junction had 7 bases not matched to a gene; V was cut back by 6 bases and J by 3 bases. The CDR3 coding sequence is TGCAGCGTCGAGGGGACAGGGGGGAACTACGAGCAGTACTTC. This gives the protein CSVEGTGGNYEQYF.